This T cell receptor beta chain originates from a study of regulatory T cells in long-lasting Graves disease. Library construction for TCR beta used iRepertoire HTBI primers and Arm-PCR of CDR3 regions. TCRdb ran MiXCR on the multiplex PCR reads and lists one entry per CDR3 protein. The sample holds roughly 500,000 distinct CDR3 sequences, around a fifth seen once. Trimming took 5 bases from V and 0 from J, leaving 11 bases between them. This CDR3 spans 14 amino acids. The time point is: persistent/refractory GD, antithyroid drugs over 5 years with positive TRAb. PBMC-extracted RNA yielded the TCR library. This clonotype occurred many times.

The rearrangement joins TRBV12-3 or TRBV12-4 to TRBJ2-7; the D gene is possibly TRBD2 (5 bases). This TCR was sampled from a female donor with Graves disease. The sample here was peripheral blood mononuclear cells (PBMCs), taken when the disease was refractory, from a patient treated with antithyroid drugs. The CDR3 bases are TGTGCCAGCAGTCAAGCCCGGGACTCCTACGAGCAGTACTTC. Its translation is CASSQARDSYEQYF.